This TCR beta chain was sequenced for a study of blood T cell repertoires in COVID-19. On the study more broadly: Researchers got acute and convalescent COVID-19 samples from the United States, Italy and Spain. PBMCs, B-cell-depleted T cells, or T cells provided the cDNA or gDNA that made up the material.

The germline CDR1 and CDR2 sequences are SGHRS and YFSETQ. V was cut by 3 bases and J by 1 base, with 10 bases left in between. The CDR3 has 14 residues. As handled by the study authors: Counts of nucleated cells, estimated from reference gene primer amplification, were obtained. Sequenced by immunoSEQ multiplex PCR; TCRdb stores in-frame clones only, minus some. V and J calls and clone size come straight from that table; D and trimming were deduced from the DNA. The sample yields about 440,000 clones, about 89% seen once. What was sequenced was peripheral blood. J is TRBJ2-5 and V is TRBV5-1; the D gene is possibly TRBD1 (6 bases). This receptor was obtained from a woman aged 30 to 39 with acute or convalescent COVID-19. CDR3 DNA: TGCGCCAGCAGCTCGCAGGGGACCCAAGAGACCCAGTACTTC. Translating gives CASSSQGTQETQYF. The full variable domain, completed using reference TRBV5-1 and TRBJ2-5, is KAGVTQTPRYLIKTRGQQVTLSCSPISGHRSVSWYQQTPGQGLQFLFEYFSETQRNKGNFPGRFSGRQFSNSRSEMNVSTLELGDSALYLCASSSQGTQETQYFGPGTRLLVL.